This entry lists 13 T cell receptor beta chains sequenced from one sample in a study of OX40 agonist ivuxolimab in advanced cancers. TCRdb's copy holds only in-frame clones and misses some; the assay was immunoSEQ multiplex PCR. The profile covers fewer than 110,000 clones, with roughly 90% appearing a single time and approximately 1.1% taken by the ten largest. Sequenced here: CD4+ or CD8+ T cells sorted from blood, sampled in a trial of the OX40 agonist ivuxolimab. Receptor source: an adult with an advanced solid tumor such as melanoma, head and neck, liver or kidney cancer.

J is TRBJ2-3 and V is TRBV5-4; TRBD1 might be the D (6 bases). Trimming shortened V by 2 bases and J by 6 bases, and 22 bases separated the two germline ends. The germline gives CDR1 SGHNT, CDR2 YYREEE (reference sequence). The CDR3 is 17 amino acids. Written as DNA, the CDR3 is TGTGCCAGCAGCTTAGGGCCGGAACAGGGACGAGCGGATACGCAGTATTTT. It is translated as CASSLGPEQGRADTQYF.

The rearrangement links TRBV5-1 to TRBJ2-1; possible D gene TRBD1, 6 bases. The CDR3 runs 15 residues. V was shortened by 0 bases and J by 6 bases, with 13 bases between the two germline ends. CDR1 and CDR2 (germline): SGHRS, YFSETQ. Written as DNA, the CDR3 is TGCGCCAGCAGCTTGGCCGTCCAGGGGAGCAATGAGCAGTTCTTC. It yields the protein CASSLAVQGSNEQFF.

This sequence joins TRBV9 and TRBJ1-2, with 7 bases identical to TRBD1. Per the germline V gene, CDR1 is SGDLS and CDR2 is YYNGEE. The junction had 9 bases not matched to a gene; V was cut back by 0 bases and J by 7 bases. The length of the CDR3 is 15 residues. This CDR3 reads CASSVVGGGVGGYTF. CDR3 DNA: TGTGCCAGCAGCGTAGTAGGAGGGGGCGTTGGTGGCTACACCTTC.

V gene TRBV11-1 combines with J gene TRBJ2-7; 7 bases agree with TRBD2. After removal of 3 bases from V and 0 bases from J, the junction contained 2 bases not matched to a gene. The CDR3 is 14 amino acids. CDR1 is SGHAT, CDR2 FQDESV, per germline (reference sequence). As DNA, the CDR3 is TGTGCCAGCAGCTTGGGCGGGAGCTCCTACGAGCAGTACTTC. It encodes CASSLGGSSYEQYF.

The V and J genes are TRBV6-1 and TRBJ1-2, with D tentatively TRBD1 (5 bases). The CDR3 totals 14 residues. The germline V gene encodes CDR1 MNHNS and CDR2 SASEGT. Deletions cut 0 bases from V and 4 bases from J, with 9 bases between. CDR3 amino acids: CASSEAPQVYGYTF. For the CDR3, the DNA is TGTGCCAGCAGTGAAGCGCCACAGGTCTATGGCTACACCTTC.

The chain combines TRBV19 with TRBJ2-7; 16 bases are a match to TRBD2. Germline lookup yields CDR1 LNHDA and CDR2 SQIVND (reference sequence). The J segment lost 2 bases and the V segment lost 4 bases, leaving 14 bases of the junction unmatched. The CDR3 consists of 20 residues. CDR3 loop: CASSTPRGTSGRAGPYEQYF. CDR3 nucleotide sequence: TGTGCCAGTAGTACACCCCGCGGGACTAGCGGGAGGGCGGGCCCCTACGAGCAGTACTTC.

The chain combines TRBV18 with TRBJ2-1; the match to TRBD1 covers 9 bases. Germline V gives CDR1 KGHSH, CDR2 LQKENI. The CDR3 is made up of 17 amino acids. The V and J ends lost 4 bases and 4 bases, in that order; junction bases with no gene match: 11. CDR3 sequence: CASSLTRDRVRYNEQFF. The CDR3, as DNA: TGTGCCAGCTCACTAACCCGGGACAGGGTGCGGTACAATGAGCAGTTCTTC.

This clone has just a few counts. The rearrangement uses TRBV6-6 and TRBJ1-5; D not resolved. The CDR3 sequence is 15 residues long. The V gene lost 4 bases and the J gene lost 0 bases, with 10 bases spanning the gap. Germline V gives CDR1 MNHNY, CDR2 SVGAGI (reference sequence). CDR3 sequence reads: CASSWLADSNQPQHF. CDR3 sequence (DNA): TGTGCCAGCAGTTGGTTGGCAGATAGCAATCAGCCCCAGCATTTT.

The chain links TRBV7-2 to TRBJ2-2; 11 bases map to TRBD2. This CDR3 is 16 amino acids long. Germline V gene sequence: CDR1 SGHTA, CDR2 FQGNSA. Losses at the gene ends were 2 bases for V and 5 bases for J; bases not matched to a gene: 4. CDR3 in DNA: TGTGCCAGCAGCTTATTGGGACTAGCGGTAACCGGGGAGCTGTTTTTT. The encoded protein is CASSLLGLAVTGELFF.

The gene calls are TRBV28 and TRBJ1-5; no clear D. The germline CDR1 and CDR2 sequences are MDHEN and SYDVKM. This CDR3 spans 13 amino acids. Trimming left V 2 bases short and J 6 bases short, with 8 bases between. This CDR3 reads CASSLVVSQPQHF. CDR3 sequence (DNA): TGTGCCAGCAGTTTAGTGGTGTCTCAGCCCCAGCATTTT.

This chain links TRBV28 with TRBJ2-7; 9 bases line up with TRBD1. The CDR3 runs 17 residues. The J segment lost 0 bases and the V segment lost 7 bases, leaving 13 bases of the junction unmatched. Germline-derived CDR1 and CDR2 are MDHEN and SYDVKM. The CDR3 nucleotides are TGTGCCAGCACCCGGGACAGGGTGGCTTCCAGCTCCTACGAGCAGTACTTC. Translation: CASTRDRVASSSYEQYF.

The V and J genes are TRBV5-4 and TRBJ2-1; 15 bases align to TRBD2. Looked up from germline, CDR1 is SGHNT and CDR2 is YYREEE (reference sequence). With V trimmed by 5 bases and J by 7 bases, 4 bases remained unmatched. This CDR3 spans 15 amino acids. In DNA form, the CDR3 reads TGTGCCAGCAGGGGGACTAGCGGGAGGTTAAATGAGCAGTTCTTC. It codes for CASRGTSGRLNEQFF.

The chain uses TRBV5-1 and TRBJ2-5; TRBD2 might be the D (6 bases). Trimming left V 3 bases short and J 4 bases short, with 16 bases between. The germline V gene encodes CDR1 SGHRS and CDR2 YFSETQ. The CDR3 is 15 amino acids. The CDR3 spells CASSSTSGGVETQYF. DNA of the CDR3: TGCGCCAGCAGCTCCACTTCAGGAGGGGTAGAGACCCAGTACTTC. Complete variable domain (other parts from reference TRBV5-1 and TRBJ2-5): KAGVTQTPRYLIKTRGQQVTLSCSPISGHRSVSWYQQTPGQGLQFLFEYFSETQRNKGNFPGRFSGRQFSNSRSEMNVSTLELGDSALYLCASSSTSGGVETQYFGPGTRLLVL.